These T cell receptor beta chains were read from a single sample in a study of T cell changes during pregnancy in multiple sclerosis. Sequencing used immunoSEQ multiplex PCR; TCRdb keeps in-frame clones, though not all of them. The data contain some 64,000 clones, approximately 92% of them seen just once; the ten biggest clones take up about 2.5%. Sequencing used peripheral blood, obtained in the first trimester of pregnancy. Source of these receptors: a female donor with multiple sclerosis, enrolled in a pregnancy study. CDR3s include the opening cysteine and the closing phenylalanine or tryptophan. Each record gives: clone size, J gene, V gene, CDR3 length, D gene, CDR3 DNA, CDR3 protein. D genes are given only for firm matches. Expanded clones are given a class, and other clones once, few, many or no size at all.

. TRBJ2-3 TRBV4-1 17 TRBD2 TGCGCCAGCAGCCAAGACCCTAGCGGGAGGGGGACAGATACGCAGTATTTT CASSQDPSGRGTDTQYF
. TRBJ2-7 TRBV7-9 14 TRBD1 TGTGCCAGCAGCCTGTGGGACAGGGATTACGAGCAGTACTTC CASSLWDRDYEQYF
. TRBJ1-2 TRBV6-1 14 . TGTGCCAGCAGTGAAGCGTCAGTGCTCTATGGCTACACCTTC CASSEASVLYGYTF
. TRBJ2-1 TRBV18 13 . TGTGCCAGCTCGCTACTAGGCTACAATGAGCAGTTCTTC CASSLLGYNEQFF
. TRBJ1-5 TRBV18 12 . TGTGCCAGCTCAACCCTTTCGGGGCCCCAGCATTTT CASSTLSGPQHF
. TRBJ2-1 TRBV15 17 TRBD2 TGTGCCACCAGCAGAGAAGGGACTAGCGGGAGAATCAATGAGCAGTTCTTC CATSREGTSGRINEQFF
once TRBJ1-1 TRBV9 14 TRBD1 TGTGCCAGCAGCGTGGGACAGTCGAACACTGAAGCTTTCTTT CASSVGQSNTEAFF
. TRBJ1-2 TRBV2 14 TRBD1 TGTGCCAGCCGCCTTACGGGACAGACCTATGGCTACACCTTC CASRLTGQTYGYTF
. TRBJ1-1 TRBV7-9 15 . TGTGCCAGCAGGGACCTACAGGGAATGAACACTGAAGCTTTCTTT CASRDLQGMNTEAFF
. TRBJ2-7 TRBV6-1 16 TRBD2 TGTGCCAGCAGTGAGGGACTAGCGGGAGGTGAATACGAGCAGTACTTC CASSEGLAGGEYEQYF
. TRBJ2-3 TRBV27 14 TRBD2 TGTGCCAGCAGTCTTAGCGGGAGTTTGAATACGCAGTATTTT CASSLSGSLNTQYF
. TRBJ2-1 TRBV19 16 TRBD2 TGTGCCAGTAGTACCCCTCTTGGGCTAGCGGGAGGTGAGCAGTTCTTC CASSTPLGLAGGEQFF
. TRBJ1-5 TRBV28 18 . TGTGCCAGCATCCCGAGGGGGACCACAGGTTATAGCAATCAGCCCCAGCATTTT CASIPRGTTGYSNQPQHF
. TRBJ1-5 TRBV30 13 . TGTGCCTGGAGCCAGGGTGGTGGTCAGCCCCAGCATTTT CAWSQGGGQPQHF
. TRBJ2-3 TRBV27 18 . TGTGCCAGCAGTTTAGAACCCGGGGTGGGCAGGAGCACAGATACGCAGTATTTT CASSLEPGVGRSTDTQYF
. TRBJ1-1 TRBV6-5 13 . TGTGCCAGCAGCCAGGGAGGGAACACTGAAGCTTTCTTT CASSQGGNTEAFF
. TRBJ2-7 TRBV7-9 13 TRBD2 TGTGCCAGCAGCTTAGACGGGAGGGATGAGCAGTACTTC CASSLDGRDEQYF
. TRBJ2-7 TRBV6-6 15 TRBD2 TGTGCCAGCAGTTACGGGCTAGCGGGAGCCTACGAGCAGTACTTC CASSYGLAGAYEQYF
. TRBJ2-7 TRBV7-2 15 TRBD2 TGTGCCAGCGCCTCTACCGGGACTAGCGGCTACGAGCAGTACTTC CASASTGTSGYEQYF
. TRBJ2-7 TRBV5-5 18 TRBD2 TGTGCCAGCAGCTTGGATGTCCTAGCGGGAGTGGGGACCTACGAGCAGTACTTC CASSLDVLAGVGTYEQYF
. TRBJ1-3 TRBV7-2 17 TRBD1 TGTGCCAGCAGCTCCCGCGGGACAGTAATCAAAGGAAACACCATATATTTT CASSSRGTVIKGNTIYF
. TRBJ1-2 TRBV6-9 14 . TGTGCCAGCAGTTACGGGTCAGATACTGGTGGCTACACCTTC CASSYGSDTGGYTF
. TRBJ1-1 TRBV20-1 11 . TGCAGTGCTAGCTTGTACACTGAAGCTTTCTTT CSASLYTEAFF
. TRBJ1-5 TRBV6-1 14 . TGTGCCAGCAGTGAAGGACAGGAGTATGTGGGAGCATTCTTT CASSEGQEYVGAFF
. TRBJ2-3 TRBV2 15 . TGTGCCAGCATTGCACAGGGTTCTAGCACAGATACGCAGTATTTT CASIAQGSSTDTQYF
. TRBJ2-1 TRBV9 15 TRBD2 TGTGCCAGCAGCGTAGAACTAGCGGGCTACAATGAGCAGTTCTTC CASSVELAGYNEQFF
. TRBJ2-1 TRBV21-1 16 . TGTGCCAGCAGAAAGGGGACAGGGGGCCTTGACAATGAGCAGTTCTTC CASRKGTGGLDNEQFF
. TRBJ2-1 TRBV11-3 14 . TGTGCCAGCAGCCCTGGGCCCAGTAGCAATGAGCAGTTCTTC CASSPGPSSNEQFF
. TRBJ2-1 TRBV4-3 16 . TGCGCCAGCAGCCAAGTAGGTCGGGGAGCCTACAATGAGCAGTTCTTC CASSQVGRGAYNEQFF
. TRBJ1-1 TRBV19 16 TRBD1 TGTGCCAGTAGTGTGGGACAGGGGGGCCTGGGCACTGAAGCTTTCTTT CASSVGQGGLGTEAFF
. TRBJ2-5 TRBV15 14 . TGTGCCACCAGCGGTGGACAGTACCAAGAGACCCAGTACTTC CATSGGQYQETQYF
few TRBJ2-4 TRBV4-3 16 TRBD2 TGCGCCAGCAGCCAGCAAATAGCGGGAGAGGGGGACATTCAGTACTTC CASSQQIAGEGDIQYF
. TRBJ2-3 TRBV7-9 16 TRBD1 TGTGCCAGCAGCCCTCGGGACAGGGTGCCACCAGATACGCAGTATTTT CASSPRDRVPPDTQYF
. TRBJ2-7 TRBV9 16 . TGTGCCAGCAGCGCGTCGTCGGGTCAGGGTTTCCACGAGCAGTACTTC CASSASSGQGFHEQYF
. TRBJ2-2 TRBV28 13 TRBD1 TGTGCCAGCAGTTACAGGGGAGCCGGGGAGCTGTTTTTT CASSYRGAGELFF
. TRBJ2-2 TRBV30 13 . TGTGCCTGGAGTGTAGCGGACACCGGGGAGCTGTTTTTT CAWSVADTGELFF
. TRBJ1-3 TRBV15 14 TRBD1 TGTGCCACCAGCTTAGGGACAGCTGGAAACACCATATATTTT CATSLGTAGNTIYF
. TRBJ2-1 TRBV18 16 TRBD2 TGTGCCAGCTCACCACTTGGGACTAGCGGGAAGGAGGAGCAGTTCTTC CASSPLGTSGKEEQFF
. TRBJ1-3 TRBV28 20 . TGTGCCAGCAGTTTTCCCCGAGTTCAGGTTCTAAATGACTCTGGAAACACCATATATTTT CASSFPRVQVLNDSGNTIYF